The clone carrying this T cell receptor beta chain was detected many times. Its antigen is as yet unknown. Germline V gene sequence: CDR1 LGHNA, CDR2 YNFKEQ. V lost 0 bases and J 4 bases, leaving 18 bases between the germline ends. The CDR3 sequence is 17 residues long. Construction of the TCRbeta library involved unique molecular identifiers. TCRdb used MiXCR to reprocess the PCR reads, holding one entry per CDR3 protein. The sample holds over 90,000 distinct CDR3 sequences, about 7.5% seen once. These data originate in a study of T-cell reconstitution after alpha-beta-depleted transplantation in children. The study, taken as a whole, reports: It was surviving recipient T cells and thymic progenitors that gave some patients high TCRbeta diversity at day 60. T-cell counts and diversity at one year following transplant were attributed mainly to newly produced T cells. By about two months after transplant, alpha-beta T cells reportedly arose from several hundred graft clones that had expanded.

The rearrangement uses TRBV4-2 and TRBJ2-5; TRBD1 might be the D (5 bases). This sequence originates from a boy aged 2-15 years with acute lymphoblastic leukemia, due to receive a stem cell transplant. This specimen consisted of PBMCs, obtained before TCRalphabeta/CD19-depleted stem cell transplant. The CDR3 is CASSQDMDPQGRETQYF. The DNA for the CDR3 is TGTGCCAGCAGCCAAGACATGGACCCTCAGGGCCGAGAGACCCAGTACTTC.